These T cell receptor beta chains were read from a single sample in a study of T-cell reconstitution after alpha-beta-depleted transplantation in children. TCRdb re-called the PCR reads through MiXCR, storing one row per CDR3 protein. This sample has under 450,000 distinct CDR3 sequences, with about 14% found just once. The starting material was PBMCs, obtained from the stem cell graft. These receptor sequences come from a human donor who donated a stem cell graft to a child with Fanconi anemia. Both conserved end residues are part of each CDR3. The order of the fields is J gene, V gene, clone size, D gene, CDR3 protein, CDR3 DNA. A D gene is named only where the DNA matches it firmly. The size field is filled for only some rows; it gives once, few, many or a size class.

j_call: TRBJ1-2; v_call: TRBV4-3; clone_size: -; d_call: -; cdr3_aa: CASSQETGRGYGYTF; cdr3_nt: TGCGCCAGCAGCCAAGAAACAGGGAGGGGCTATGGCTACACCTTC
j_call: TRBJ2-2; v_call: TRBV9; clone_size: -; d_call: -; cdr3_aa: CASSVVGGPNTGELFF; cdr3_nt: TGTGCCAGCAGCGTAGTAGGGGGGCCGAACACCGGGGAGCTGTTTTTT
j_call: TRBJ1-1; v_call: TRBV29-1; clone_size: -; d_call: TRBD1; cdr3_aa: CSVRGGPYTEAFF; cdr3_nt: TGCAGCGTCCGAGGGGGCCCATACACTGAAGCTTTCTTT
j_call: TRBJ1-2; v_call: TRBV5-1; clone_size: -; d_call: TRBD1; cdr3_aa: CASSLSTGTGDGYTF; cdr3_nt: TGCGCCAGCAGCTTATCAACCGGGACAGGGGATGGCTACACCTTC
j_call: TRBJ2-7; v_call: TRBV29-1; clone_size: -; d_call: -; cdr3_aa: CSVLIDSYEQYF; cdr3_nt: TGCAGCGTTCTCATAGACAGCTACGAGCAGTACTTC
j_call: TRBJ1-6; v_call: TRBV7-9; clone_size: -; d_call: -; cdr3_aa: CAGGAVNSPLHF; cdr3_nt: TGTGCCGGCGGGGCGGTGAATTCACCCCTCCACTTT
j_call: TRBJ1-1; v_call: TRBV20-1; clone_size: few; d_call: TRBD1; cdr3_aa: CSATSRAGGTEAFF; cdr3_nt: TGCAGTGCCACCTCCAGGGCAGGGGGAACTGAAGCTTTCTTT
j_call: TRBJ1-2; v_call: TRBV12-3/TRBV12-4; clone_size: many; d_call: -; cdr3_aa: CASSLAGGQGLDYYGYTF; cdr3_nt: TGTGCCAGCAGTTTAGCGGGGGGTCAAGGGCTTGATTACTATGGCTACACCTTC
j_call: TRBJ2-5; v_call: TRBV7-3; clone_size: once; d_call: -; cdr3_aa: CASSPNRVGETQYF; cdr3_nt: TGTGCCAGCAGCCCAAACAGGGTGGGAGAGACCCAGTACTTC
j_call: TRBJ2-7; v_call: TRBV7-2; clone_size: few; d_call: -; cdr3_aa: CASSLVYGYEQYF; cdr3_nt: TGTGCCAGCAGCTTAGTGTACGGCTACGAGCAGTACTTC
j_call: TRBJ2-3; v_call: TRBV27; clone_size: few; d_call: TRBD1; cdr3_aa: CASSLSSGTGYTDTQYF; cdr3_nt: TGTGCCAGCAGTTTATCTTCCGGGACAGGGTACACAGATACGCAGTATTTT
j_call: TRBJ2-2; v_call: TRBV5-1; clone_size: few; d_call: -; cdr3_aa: CASSLVWGGELFF; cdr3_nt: TGCGCCAGCAGCTTGGTCTGGGGTGGGGAGCTGTTTTTT
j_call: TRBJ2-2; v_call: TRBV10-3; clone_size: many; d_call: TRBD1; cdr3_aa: CASTGQGTTGELFF; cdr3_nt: TGTGCCAGCACGGGACAGGGGACCACCGGGGAGCTGTTTTTT
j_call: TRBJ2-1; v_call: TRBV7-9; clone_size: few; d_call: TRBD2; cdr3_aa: CASSLETSGGIVF; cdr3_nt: TGTGCCAGCAGCTTAGAAACTAGCGGGGGGATAGTCTTC
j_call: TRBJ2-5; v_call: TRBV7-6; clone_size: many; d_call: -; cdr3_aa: CASTQYNRAQTQYF; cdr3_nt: TGTGCCAGCACCCAGTACAACAGGGCCCAGACCCAGTACTTC
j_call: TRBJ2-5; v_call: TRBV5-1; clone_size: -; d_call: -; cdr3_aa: CASSLGPIQETQYF; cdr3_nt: TGCGCCAGCAGCTTGGGACCGATCCAAGAGACCCAGTACTTC
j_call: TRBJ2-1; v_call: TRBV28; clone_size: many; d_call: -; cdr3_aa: CASSPRGAYYNEQFF; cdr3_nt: TGTGCCAGCAGTCCCCGGGGGGCCTATTACAATGAGCAGTTCTTC
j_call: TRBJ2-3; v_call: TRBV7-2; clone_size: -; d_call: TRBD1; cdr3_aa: CASSRPAGTGTDTEYF; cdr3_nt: TGTGCCAGCAGCCGACCCGCGGGGACAGGGACCGATACGGAGTATTTT
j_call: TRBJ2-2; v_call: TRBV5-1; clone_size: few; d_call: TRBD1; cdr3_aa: CASSRSGTGNTGELFF; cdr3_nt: TGCGCCAGCAGCCGGTCCGGGACAGGGAACACCGGGGAGCTGTTTTTT
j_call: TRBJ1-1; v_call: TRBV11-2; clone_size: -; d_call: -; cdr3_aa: CSSSLGPMNTEAFF; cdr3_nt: TGTTCCAGCAGCTTAGGCCCGATGAACACTGAAGCTTTCTTT